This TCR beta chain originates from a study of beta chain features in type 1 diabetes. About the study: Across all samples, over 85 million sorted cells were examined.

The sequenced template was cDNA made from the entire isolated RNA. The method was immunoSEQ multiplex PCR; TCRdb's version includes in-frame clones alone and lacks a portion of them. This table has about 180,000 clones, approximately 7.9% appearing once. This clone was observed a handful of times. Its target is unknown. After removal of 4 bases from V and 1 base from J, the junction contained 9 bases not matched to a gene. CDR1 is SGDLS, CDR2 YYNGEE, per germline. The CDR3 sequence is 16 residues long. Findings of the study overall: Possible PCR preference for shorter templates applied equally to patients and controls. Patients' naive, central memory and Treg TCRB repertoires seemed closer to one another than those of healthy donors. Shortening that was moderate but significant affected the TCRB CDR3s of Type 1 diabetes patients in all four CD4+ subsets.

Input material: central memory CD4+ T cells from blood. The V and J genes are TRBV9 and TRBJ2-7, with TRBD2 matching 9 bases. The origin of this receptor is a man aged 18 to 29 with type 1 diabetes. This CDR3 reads CASSPSGGTRSYEQYF. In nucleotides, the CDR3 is TGTGCCAGCAGCCCAAGCGGGGGGACCCGTTCCTACGAGCAGTACTTC.